The text below deals with one T cell receptor beta chain. The antigen is not known. The sample is drawn from a study of T cells after yellow fever vaccination. Study observations and caveats: A weaker secondary response peaked on day 5, the primary on day 15.

The V end lost 2 bases, the J end lost 9 bases, and 10 bases lay between the germline ends. The CDR3 spans 12 residues. Germline V gene data show CDR1 as SGHTA and CDR2 as FQGNSA. TCRdb re-derived calls from the 5' RACE reads in MiXCR, one entry per CDR3 protein. The sample consists of about 550,000 distinct CDR3 sequences, 15% to 20% of them appearing once. The V call is TRBV7-2, the J call TRBJ2-5; D is unclear. Sequencing used PBMCs, obtained 15 days after the yellow fever booster vaccination. The sequence was collected from a man aged 30 to 39 who received the YFV17D yellow fever vaccine. The CDR3 sequence: CASSLRPVAQYF. In DNA form, the CDR3 reads TGTGCCAGCAGCTTACGTCCTGTGGCCCAGTACTTC. Complete variable domain (other parts from reference TRBV7-2 and TRBJ2-5): GAGVSQSPSNKVTEKGKDVELRCDPISGHTALYWYRQSLGQGLEFLIYFQGNSAPDKSGLPSDRFSAERTGGSVSTLTIQRTQQEDSAVYLCASSLRPVAQYFGPGTRLLVL.